The 23 T cell receptor beta chains below were found in one sample sequenced in a study of T-cell reconstitution after alpha-beta-depleted transplantation in children. The authors prepared the TCRbeta library with unique molecular identifiers. MiXCR, applied by TCRdb to the PCR reads, yields one record per CDR3 protein. The data show around 190,000 distinct CDR3 sequences, approximately 6.9% seen once. The sequences come from PBMCs, collected before TCRalphabeta/CD19-depleted stem cell transplant. These TCRs come from a boy aged 2 to 10 with acute lymphoblastic leukemia, due to receive a stem cell transplant.

The table lists this clonotype with many counts. This chain connects TRBV7-2 to TRBJ2-5; TRBD2 matches 11 bases. Germline-derived CDR1 and CDR2 are SGHTA and FQGNSA. V lost 3 bases, J lost 4 bases, and 7 bases stayed unmatched. This CDR3 spans 16 amino acids. The CDR3 sequence is CASSLGELAGVETQYF. For the CDR3, the DNA is TGTGCCAGCAGCTTGGGGGAACTAGCGGGAGTAGAGACCCAGTACTTC.

This clonotype was picked up many times. The chain recombines TRBV12-3 or TRBV12-4 with TRBJ2-5; the match to TRBD1 covers 8 bases. The CDR3 contains 14 residues. Germline trimming cut 6 bases from V and 4 bases from J; bases unmatched to any gene: 7. CDR3 coding DNA: TGTGCCAGCAGCAGAGAAACAGGGGGAGAGACCCAGTACTTC. This sequence encodes CASSRETGGETQYF.

The V call is TRBV7-2, the J call TRBJ1-1; TRBD1 is a possible D gene (6 bases). This CDR3 region has 14 residues. Trimming removed 5 bases at V and 3 bases at J, with 13 bases between. Per the germline V gene, CDR1 is SGHTA and CDR2 is FQGNSA. CDR3 in DNA: TGTGCCAGCAGCGGGGGGCGGAGTGACACTGAAGCTTTCTTT. Amino acids: CASSGGRSDTEAFF.

Ten or more counts support this clonotype. The J gene is TRBJ2-7, the V gene TRBV6-5, with no clear D. This CDR3 contains 14 residues. From germline, CDR1 is MNHEY and CDR2 SVGAGI. Trimming took 4 bases from V and 0 from J, leaving 10 bases between them. The CDR3, as DNA: TGTGCCAGCAGTTCCAGTTATAGCTCCTACGAGCAGTACTTC. Protein sequence: CASSSSYSSYEQYF.

This clonotype was counted between two and nine times. This chain uses TRBV30 with TRBJ1-1; 9 bases are shared with TRBD1. The CDR3 has 15 amino acids. The trim removed 2 bases at V and 10 bases at J, leaving 14 bases unmatched. The germline V gene has CDR1 GTSNPN and CDR2 SVGIG (reference sequence). The CDR3 DNA follows: TGTGCCTGGAGTCCGGGGACAGGGAGGTCTCATGGAGCTTTCTTT. This sequence encodes CAWSPGTGRSHGAFF. Based on the CDR3 plus reference TRBV30 and TRBJ1-1, the full variable domain is SQTIHQWPATLVQPVGSPLSLECTVEGTSNPNLYWYRQAAGRGLQLLFYSVGIGQISSEVPQNLSASRPQDRQFILSSKKLLLSDSGFYLCAWSPGTGRSHGAFFGQGTRLTVV.

This clonotype was detected a few times. The rearrangement uses TRBV14 and TRBJ2-5; 12 bases are shared with TRBD1. Germline loops: CDR1 SGHDN, CDR2 FVKESK. V was pared by 3 bases and J by 5 bases, with 7 bases of the junction left unmatched. This CDR3 is 16 amino acids long. CDR3 loop: CASSHRDRGLGETQYF. CDR3 DNA: TGTGCCAGCAGCCACCGGGACAGGGGGCTCGGGGAGACCCAGTACTTC.

This clonotype was counted ten times or more. J is TRBJ2-3 and V is TRBV12-3 or TRBV12-4; D may correspond to TRBD1 or TRBD2 (5 bases each). The CDR3 runs to 16 residues. V lost 8 bases to trimming and J lost 1 base, with 19 bases between them. The CDR3 loop is CASVISGTARTDTQYF. The CDR3 DNA follows: TGTGCCAGCGTTATTTCCGGGACGGCACGCACAGATACGCAGTATTTT.

This chain connects TRBV7-9 to TRBJ2-1; D might be TRBD2 (5 bases). There are 13 residues in the CDR3. Trimming stripped 1 base from V and 8 bases from J, with 9 bases between. CDR1 and CDR2 (germline): SEHNR, FQNEAQ (reference sequence). The CDR3 loop is CASSLVGSDEQFF. The CDR3 DNA is TGTGCCAGCAGCTTAGTGGGGAGCGATGAGCAGTTCTTC.

This clonotype was seen a handful of times. V gene TRBV7-9 combines with J gene TRBJ2-2; D unresolved. The CDR3 totals 13 residues. Germline V gene sequence: CDR1 SEHNR, CDR2 FQNEAQ (reference sequence). The V end lost 7 bases, the J end lost 7 bases, and 13 bases lay between the germline ends. The DNA of the CDR3 is TGTGCCAGCATCGATGCCAGAGTCGGGGAGCTGTTTTTT. It encodes CASIDARVGELFF.

This clonotype was detected a few times. The CDR3 protein is CASSLRSLDTQYF. CDR3 in DNA: TGTGCCAGCAGCTTACGGAGTCTAGATACGCAGTATTTT. J is TRBJ2-3 and V is TRBV7-9; D uncertain. CDR3 length equals 13 residues. Germline values: CDR1 SEHNR, CDR2 FQNEAQ (reference sequence). Trimming removed 2 bases from V and 5 bases from J, with 8 bases in between.

There are many counts of this clonotype. The chain combines TRBV5-1 with TRBJ2-7; D may be TRBD1 (6 bases). The CDR3 is 15 residues long. From germline, CDR1 is SGHRS and CDR2 YFSETQ. V gave up 4 bases and J gave up 0 bases, with 14 bases separating them. In DNA form, the CDR3 reads TGCGCCAGCAGCCGGGATAGACAGGCCTCCTACGAGCAGTACTTC. Translating it yields CASSRDRQASYEQYF. The full variable domain, in which reference TRBV5-1 and TRBJ2-7 provide the parts outside the CDR3, is KAGVTQTPRYLIKTRGQQVTLSCSPISGHRSVSWYQQTPGQGLQFLFEYFSETQRNKGNFPGRFSGRQFSNSRSEMNVSTLELGDSALYLCASSRDRQASYEQYFGPGTRLTVT.

This clonotype was detected ten times or more. The chain combines TRBV9 with TRBJ1-3; D unresolved. Per germline, CDR1 SGDLS and CDR2 YYNGEE. CDR3 length: 16 residues. The V gene lost 4 bases and the J gene lost 0 bases, with 14 bases spanning the gap. The CDR3 nucleotides are TGTGCCAGCAGCCTCGGCCAAGCTGACTCTGGAAACACCATATATTTT. Protein sequence: CASSLGQADSGNTIYF.

The chain joins TRBV27 to TRBJ2-1; D may be TRBD2 (7 bases). V lost 5 bases and J lost 8, with 19 bases in between. Germline V gene lookup returns CDR1 MNHEY and CDR2 SMNVEV (reference sequence). The CDR3 totals 15 residues. The CDR3 here is CASSDGGGPVDEQFF. The CDR3, as DNA: TGTGCCAGCAGTGATGGGGGGGGGCCGGTCGATGAGCAGTTCTTC.

The sample holds a few counts of this clonotype. The gene calls are TRBV12-3 or TRBV12-4 and TRBJ2-7, with D possibly being TRBD1 or TRBD2 (5 bases each). The length of the CDR3 is 13 residues. V was cut by 3 bases and J by 2 bases, with 8 bases left in between. Here the CDR3 DNA reads TGTGCCAGCAGTTTGGGGGTCCCCTACGAGCAGTACTTC. Translating it yields CASSLGVPYEQYF.

This clonotype has ten or more counts. The chain has TRBV7-6 and TRBJ2-3, with a tentative D call TRBD1 (6 bases). Germline lookup yields CDR1 SGHVS and CDR2 FNYEAQ. Trimming cost V 4 bases and J 0 bases, with 11 bases left between them. The CDR3 covers 15 residues. The CDR3 DNA is TGTGCCAGCAGCTGGACAGCCGCTAGCACAGATACGCAGTATTTT. Translation: CASSWTAASTDTQYF. Combining the CDR3 with reference TRBV7-6 and TRBJ2-3 gives the whole variable domain GAGVSQSPRYKVTKRGQDVALRCDPISGHVSLYWYRQALGQGPEFLTYFNYEAQQDKSGLPNDRFSAERPEGSISTLTIQRTEQRDSAMYRCASSWTAASTDTQYFGPGTRLTVL.

The genes are TRBV7-9 and TRBJ2-5; 8 nucleotides agree with TRBD1. Germline CDR1 is SEHNR and CDR2 is FQNEAQ (reference sequence). Trimming removed 3 bases from V and 5 bases from J; junction bases left unmatched: 2. CDR3 size: 13 residues. CDR3 nucleotides: TGTGCCAGCAGCTTCAGGGGGCTTGAGACCCAGTACTTC. Translation: CASSFRGLETQYF.

This clonotype has just a few counts. The chain uses TRBV7-2 and TRBJ2-5; D is unclear. V lost 5 bases to trimming and J lost 0 bases, with 4 bases between them. Germline loops: CDR1 SGHTA, CDR2 FQGNSA. The CDR3 has 12 residues. CDR3 sequence reads: CASSGYQETQYF. The DNA of the CDR3 is TGTGCCAGCAGCGGGTACCAAGAGACCCAGTACTTC.

The gene calls are TRBV5-6 and TRBJ1-1; D unresolved. V lost 2 bases to trimming and J lost 3 bases, with 11 bases between them. This CDR3 is 14 amino acids long. CDR1 is SGHDT, CDR2 YYEEEE, per germline. CDR3: CASSFWVADTEAFF. CDR3 in DNA: TGTGCCAGCAGCTTTTGGGTGGCGGACACTGAAGCTTTCTTT. Full variable domain (remainder filled in from reference TRBV5-6 and TRBJ1-1): DAGVTQSPTHLIKTRGQQVTLRCSPKSGHDTVSWYQQALGQGPQFIFQYYEEEERQRGNFPDRFSGHQFPNYSSELNVNALLLGDSALYLCASSFWVADTEAFFGQGTRLTVV.

The sample holds many counts of this clonotype. V gene TRBV29-1 combines with J gene TRBJ2-1, with D unresolved. The germline V gene has CDR1 SQVTM and CDR2 ANQGSEA. There are 12 residues in the CDR3. The V and J ends lost 6 bases and 8 bases respectively, with 14 bases between them. CDR3 sequence (DNA): TGCAGCGTCGATGGGCCCCTTGATGAGCAGTTCTTC. Protein: CSVDGPLDEQFF.

This clonotype was counted many times. This chain connects TRBV12-3 or TRBV12-4 to TRBJ1-2; 10 bases align to TRBD1. The ends lost 7 bases at V and 0 bases at J; junction bases unmatched: 5. This CDR3 spans 15 amino acids. CDR3 sequence reads: CASNLGTGANYGYTF. As DNA, the CDR3 is TGTGCCAGCAACCTAGGGACAGGGGCTAACTATGGCTACACCTTC.

The table lists this clonotype with many counts. The chain recombines TRBV7-2 with TRBJ1-2; 12 bases agree with TRBD1. The V gene end was trimmed by 5 bases and the J gene end by 4 bases; junction bases not matched to a gene: 5. This CDR3 is 15 amino acids long. Germline V gives CDR1 SGHTA, CDR2 FQGNSA. The CDR3 loop is CASSPGQGAGYGYTF. The CDR3 nucleotides are TGTGCCAGCAGCCCGGGACAGGGGGCGGGCTATGGCTACACCTTC.

This clonotype was detected ten times or more. This rearrangement joins TRBV20-1 to TRBJ2-3, with 11 bases aligning to TRBD2. The V gene end was trimmed by 3 bases and the J gene end by 7 bases; junction bases not matched to a gene: 12. This CDR3 is built from 16 residues. Germline V gives CDR1 DFQATT, CDR2 SNEGSKA (reference sequence). The CDR3 coding sequence is TGCAGTGCTAGGAAGGTATTAGCGGGAGGGCCTTATACGCAGTATTTT. Its translation: CSARKVLAGGPYTQYF.

This clonotype was seen at least ten times. This chain connects TRBV4-2 to TRBJ2-1, with D hard to call. The germline V gene has CDR1 LGHNA and CDR2 YNFKEQ. V gave up 4 bases and J gave up 8 bases, with 12 bases separating them. This CDR3 is 13 amino acids long. The CDR3 region has the DNA TGTGCCAGCAGCCGAACGACCGGCCATGAGCAGTTCTTC. This gives the protein CASSRTTGHEQFF.